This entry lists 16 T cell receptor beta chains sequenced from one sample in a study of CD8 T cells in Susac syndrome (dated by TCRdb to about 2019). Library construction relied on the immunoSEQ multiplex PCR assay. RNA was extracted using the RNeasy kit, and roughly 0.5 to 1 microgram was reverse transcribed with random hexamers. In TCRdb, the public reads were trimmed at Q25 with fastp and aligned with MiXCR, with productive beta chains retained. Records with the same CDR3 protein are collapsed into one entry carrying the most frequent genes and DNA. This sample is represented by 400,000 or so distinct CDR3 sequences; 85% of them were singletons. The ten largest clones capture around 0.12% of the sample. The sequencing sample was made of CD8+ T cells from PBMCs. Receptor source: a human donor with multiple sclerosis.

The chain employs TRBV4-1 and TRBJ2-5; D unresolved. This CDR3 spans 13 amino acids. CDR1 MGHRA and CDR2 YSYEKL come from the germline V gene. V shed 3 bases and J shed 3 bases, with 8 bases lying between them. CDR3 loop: CASSHLAEETQYF. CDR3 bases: TGCGCCAGCAGCCACCTCGCCGAAGAGACCCAGTACTTC.

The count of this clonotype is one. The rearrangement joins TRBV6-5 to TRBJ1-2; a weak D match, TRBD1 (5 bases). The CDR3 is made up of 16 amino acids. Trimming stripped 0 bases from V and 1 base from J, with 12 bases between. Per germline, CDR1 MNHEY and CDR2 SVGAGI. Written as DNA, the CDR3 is TGTGCCAGCAGTTACTCGAAAGGGGCCTTTAACTATGGCTACACCTTC. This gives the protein CASSYSKGAFNYGYTF.

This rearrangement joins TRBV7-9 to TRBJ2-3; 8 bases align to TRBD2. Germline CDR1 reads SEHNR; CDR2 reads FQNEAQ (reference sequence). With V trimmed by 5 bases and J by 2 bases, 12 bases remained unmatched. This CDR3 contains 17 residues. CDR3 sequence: CASSASFSGDPTDTQYF. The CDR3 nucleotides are TGTGCCAGCAGCGCCTCGTTTAGCGGGGATCCCACAGATACGCAGTATTTT. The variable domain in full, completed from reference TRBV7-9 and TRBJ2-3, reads DTGVSQNPRHKITKRGQNVTFRCDPISEHNRLYWYRQTLGQGPEFLTYFQNEAQLEKSRLLSDRFSAERPKGSFSTLEIQRTEQGDSAMYLCASSASFSGDPTDTQYFGPGTRLTVL.

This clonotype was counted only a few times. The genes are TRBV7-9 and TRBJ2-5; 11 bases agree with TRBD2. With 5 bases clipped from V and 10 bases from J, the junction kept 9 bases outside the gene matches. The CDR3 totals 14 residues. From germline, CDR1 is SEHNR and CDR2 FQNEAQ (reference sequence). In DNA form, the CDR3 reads TGTGCCAGCAGCCTGCTGCTAGCGGGAGGAGGCCAGTACTTC. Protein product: CASSLLLAGGGQYF.

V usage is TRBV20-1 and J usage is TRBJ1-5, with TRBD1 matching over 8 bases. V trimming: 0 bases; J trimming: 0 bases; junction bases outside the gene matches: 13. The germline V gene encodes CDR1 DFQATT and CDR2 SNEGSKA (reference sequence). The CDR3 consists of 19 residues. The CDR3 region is CSARDREGTGSDSNQPQHF. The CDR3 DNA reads TGCAGTGCTAGAGATCGGGAGGGGACAGGATCGGATAGCAATCAGCCCCAGCATTTT.

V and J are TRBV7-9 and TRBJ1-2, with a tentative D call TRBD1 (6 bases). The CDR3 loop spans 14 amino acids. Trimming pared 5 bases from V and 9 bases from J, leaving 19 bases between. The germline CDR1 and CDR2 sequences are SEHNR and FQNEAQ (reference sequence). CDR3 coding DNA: TGTGCCAGCAGCCTGGACAGCTGGCTGGTTAGCTACACCTTC. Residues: CASSLDSWLVSYTF.

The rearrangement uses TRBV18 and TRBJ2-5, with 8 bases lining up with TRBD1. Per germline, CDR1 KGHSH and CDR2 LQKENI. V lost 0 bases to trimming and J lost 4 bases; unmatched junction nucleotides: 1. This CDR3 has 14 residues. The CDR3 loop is CASSPPDRGETQYF. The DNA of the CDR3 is TGTGCCAGCTCACCACCCGACAGGGGAGAGACCCAGTACTTC.

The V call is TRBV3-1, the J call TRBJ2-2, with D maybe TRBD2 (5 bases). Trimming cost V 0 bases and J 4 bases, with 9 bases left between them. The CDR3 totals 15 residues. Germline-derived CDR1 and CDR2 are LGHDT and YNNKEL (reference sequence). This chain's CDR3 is CASSQDPGITGELFF. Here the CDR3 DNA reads TGTGCCAGCAGCCAAGACCCGGGGATCACCGGGGAGCTGTTTTTT.

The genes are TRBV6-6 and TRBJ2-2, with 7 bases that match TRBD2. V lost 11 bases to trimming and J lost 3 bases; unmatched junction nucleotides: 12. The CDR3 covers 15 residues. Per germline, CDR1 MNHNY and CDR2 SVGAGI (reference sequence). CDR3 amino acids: CACLSGTMYTGELFF. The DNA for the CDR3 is TGTGCCTGCCTCTCCGGGACTATGTACACCGGGGAGCTGTTTTTT.

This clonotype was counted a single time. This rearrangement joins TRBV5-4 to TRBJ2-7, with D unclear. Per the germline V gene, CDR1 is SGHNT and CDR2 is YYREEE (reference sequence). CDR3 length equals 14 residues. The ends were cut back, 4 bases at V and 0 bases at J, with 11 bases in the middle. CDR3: CASSAGPVSYEQYF. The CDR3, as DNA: TGTGCCAGCAGCGCCGGGCCGGTCTCCTACGAGCAGTACTTC.

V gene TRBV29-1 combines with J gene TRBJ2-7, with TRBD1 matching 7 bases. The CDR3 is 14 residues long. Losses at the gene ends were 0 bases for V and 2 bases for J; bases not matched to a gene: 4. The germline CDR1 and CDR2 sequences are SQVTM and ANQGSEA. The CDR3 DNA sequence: TGCAGCGTTGAAGACCCGGACAGGACCTACGAGCAGTACTTC. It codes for CSVEDPDRTYEQYF.

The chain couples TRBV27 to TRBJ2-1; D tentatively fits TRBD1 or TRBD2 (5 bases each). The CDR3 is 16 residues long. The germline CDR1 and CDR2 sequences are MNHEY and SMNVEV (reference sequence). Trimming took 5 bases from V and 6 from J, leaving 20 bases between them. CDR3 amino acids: CASSPFGTPTVNEQFF. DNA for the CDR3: TGTGCCAGCAGTCCCTTCGGGACGCCAACCGTCAATGAGCAGTTCTTC.

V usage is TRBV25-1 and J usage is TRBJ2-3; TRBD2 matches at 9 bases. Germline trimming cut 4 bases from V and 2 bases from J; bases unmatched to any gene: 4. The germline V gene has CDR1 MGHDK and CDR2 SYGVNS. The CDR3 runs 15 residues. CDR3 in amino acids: CASSVPGLATDTQYF. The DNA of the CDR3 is TGTGCCAGCAGTGTCCCGGGACTAGCCACAGATACGCAGTATTTT.

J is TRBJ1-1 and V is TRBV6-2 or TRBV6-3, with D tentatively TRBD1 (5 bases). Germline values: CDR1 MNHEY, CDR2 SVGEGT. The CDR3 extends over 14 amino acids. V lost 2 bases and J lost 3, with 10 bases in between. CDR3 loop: CASSYIDSYTEAFF. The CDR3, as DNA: TGTGCCAGCAGTTACATAGACAGCTACACTGAAGCTTTCTTT.

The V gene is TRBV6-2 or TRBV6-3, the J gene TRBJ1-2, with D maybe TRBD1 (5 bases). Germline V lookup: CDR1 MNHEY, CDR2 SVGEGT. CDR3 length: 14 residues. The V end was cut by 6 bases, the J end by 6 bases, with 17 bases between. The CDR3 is CASSSIGGLDGYTF. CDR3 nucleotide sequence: TGTGCCAGCAGCAGTATCGGGGGTTTGGATGGCTACACCTTC.

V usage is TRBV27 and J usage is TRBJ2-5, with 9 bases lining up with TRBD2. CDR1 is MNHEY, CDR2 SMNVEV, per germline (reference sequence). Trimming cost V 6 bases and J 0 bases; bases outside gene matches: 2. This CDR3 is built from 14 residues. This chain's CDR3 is CASSLAGHQETQYF. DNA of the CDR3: TGTGCCAGCAGCCTAGCGGGACACCAAGAGACCCAGTACTTC.